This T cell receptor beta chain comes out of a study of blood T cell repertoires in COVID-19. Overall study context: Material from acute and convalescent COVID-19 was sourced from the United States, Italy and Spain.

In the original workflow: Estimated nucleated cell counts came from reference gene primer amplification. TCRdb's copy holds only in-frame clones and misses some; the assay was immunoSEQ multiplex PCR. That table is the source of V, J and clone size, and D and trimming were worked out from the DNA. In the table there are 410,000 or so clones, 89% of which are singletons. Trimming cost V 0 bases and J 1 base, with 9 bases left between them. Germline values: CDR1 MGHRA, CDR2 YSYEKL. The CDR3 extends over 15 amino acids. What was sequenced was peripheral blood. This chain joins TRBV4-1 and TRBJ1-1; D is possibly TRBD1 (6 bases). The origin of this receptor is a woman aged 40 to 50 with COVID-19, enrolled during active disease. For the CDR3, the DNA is TGCGCCAGCAGCCAAGATGTACAGGGGAACACTGAAGCTTTCTTT. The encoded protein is CASSQDVQGNTEAFF.